This TCR beta chain was recorded in a study of blood T cell repertoires in COVID-19. Study-level background: The samples span acute and convalescent COVID-19 from the United States, Italy and Spain. Sample material is recorded as cDNA or gDNA derived from T cells, B-cell-depleted T cells, or PBMCs.

Per the study methods: The authors estimated nucleated cell counts from reference gene primer amplification. This table comes from immunoSEQ multiplex PCR, and its TCRdb copy is limited to in-frame clones, with some not included. Clone size and the V and J calls come from that table; the DNA yielded D and trimming. The repertoire includes just over 200,000 clones, just over 85% of them detected once, and 5.5% to 7% sits in the top ten. The CDR3 has 15 amino acids. Trimming took 5 bases from V and 5 from J, leaving 18 bases between them. Per the germline V gene, CDR1 is LNHNV and CDR2 is YYDKDF (reference sequence).

The chain joins TRBV15 to TRBJ2-5, with a possible D match to TRBD2 (7 bases). The material sequenced was peripheral blood. The receptor comes from a man at least 80 years old with acute or convalescent COVID-19. CDR3 protein: CATSGEGGLAETQYF. CDR3 bases: TGTGCCACCAGCGGGGAGGGGGGACTCGCGGAGACCCAGTACTTC.